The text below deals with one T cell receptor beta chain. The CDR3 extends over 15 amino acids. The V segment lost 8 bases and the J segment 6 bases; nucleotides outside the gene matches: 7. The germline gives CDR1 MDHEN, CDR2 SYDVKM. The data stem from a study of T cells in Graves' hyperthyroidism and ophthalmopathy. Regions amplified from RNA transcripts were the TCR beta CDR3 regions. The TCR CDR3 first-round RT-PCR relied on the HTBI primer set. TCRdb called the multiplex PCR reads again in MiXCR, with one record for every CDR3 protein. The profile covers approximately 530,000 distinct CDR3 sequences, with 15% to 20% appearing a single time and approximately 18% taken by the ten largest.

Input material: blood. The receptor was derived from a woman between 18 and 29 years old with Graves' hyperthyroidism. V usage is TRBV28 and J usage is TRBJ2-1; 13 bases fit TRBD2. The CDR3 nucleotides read TGTGCCAGCGGGAGGGGACTAGCGGGATCCAATGAGCAGTTCTTC. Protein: CASGRGLAGSNEQFF. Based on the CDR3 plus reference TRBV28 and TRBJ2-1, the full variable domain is DVKVTQSSRYLVKRTGEKVFLECVQDMDHENMFWYRQDPGLGLRLIYFSYDVKMKEKGDIPEGYSVSREKKERFSLILESASTNQTSMYLCASGRGLAGSNEQFFGPGTRLTVL.